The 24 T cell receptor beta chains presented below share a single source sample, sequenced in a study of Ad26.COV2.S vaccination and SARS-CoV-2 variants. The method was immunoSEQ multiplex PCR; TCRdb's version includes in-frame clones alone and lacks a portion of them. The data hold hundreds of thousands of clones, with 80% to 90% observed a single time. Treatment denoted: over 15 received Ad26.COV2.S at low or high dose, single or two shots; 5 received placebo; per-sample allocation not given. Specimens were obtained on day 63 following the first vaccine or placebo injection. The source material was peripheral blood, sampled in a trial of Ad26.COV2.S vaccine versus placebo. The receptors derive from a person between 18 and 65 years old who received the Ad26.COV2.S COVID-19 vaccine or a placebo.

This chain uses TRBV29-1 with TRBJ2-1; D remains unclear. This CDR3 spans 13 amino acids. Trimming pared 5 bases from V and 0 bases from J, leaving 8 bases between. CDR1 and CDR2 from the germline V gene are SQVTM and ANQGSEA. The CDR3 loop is CSVRDSSYNEQFF. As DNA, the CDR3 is TGCAGCGTTCGCGATTCCTCCTACAATGAGCAGTTCTTC.

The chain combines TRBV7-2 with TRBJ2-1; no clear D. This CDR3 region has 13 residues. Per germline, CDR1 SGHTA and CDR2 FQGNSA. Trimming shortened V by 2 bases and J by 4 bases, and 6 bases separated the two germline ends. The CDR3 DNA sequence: TGTGCCAGCAGCTTAATGCGGTACAATGAGCAGTTCTTC. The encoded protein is CASSLMRYNEQFF.

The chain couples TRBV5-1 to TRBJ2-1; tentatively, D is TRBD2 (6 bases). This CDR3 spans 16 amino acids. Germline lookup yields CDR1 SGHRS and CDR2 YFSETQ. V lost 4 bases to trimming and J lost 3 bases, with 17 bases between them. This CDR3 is CASSPGLPGNYNEQFF. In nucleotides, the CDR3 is TGCGCCAGCAGCCCGGGACTCCCGGGGAACTACAATGAGCAGTTCTTC. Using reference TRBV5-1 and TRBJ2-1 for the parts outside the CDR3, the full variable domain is KAGVTQTPRYLIKTRGQQVTLSCSPISGHRSVSWYQQTPGQGLQFLFEYFSETQRNKGNFPGRFSGRQFSNSRSEMNVSTLELGDSALYLCASSPGLPGNYNEQFFGPGTRLTVL.

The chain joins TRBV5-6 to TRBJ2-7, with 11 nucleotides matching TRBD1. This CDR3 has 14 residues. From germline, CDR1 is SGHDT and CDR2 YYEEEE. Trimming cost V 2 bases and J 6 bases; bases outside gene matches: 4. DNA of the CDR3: TGTGCCAGCAGCTTTGGGACAGGGGGGTTCGAGCAGTACTTC. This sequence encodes CASSFGTGGFEQYF. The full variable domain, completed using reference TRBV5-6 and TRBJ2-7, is DAGVTQSPTHLIKTRGQQVTLRCSPKSGHDTVSWYQQALGQGPQFIFQYYEEEERQRGNFPDRFSGHQFPNYSSELNVNALLLGDSALYLCASSFGTGGFEQYFGPGTRLTVT.

The CDR3 region has the DNA TGTGCCACCAGCCCTACAGGGTGGGGCAATCAGCCCCAGCATTTT. As protein: CATSPTGWGNQPQHF. The rearrangement joins TRBV15 to TRBJ1-5; tentative D call: TRBD1 (6 bases). V shed 5 bases and J shed 2 bases, with 13 bases lying between them. Germline assignment: CDR1 LNHNV and CDR2 YYDKDF (reference sequence). This CDR3 comprises 15 residues.

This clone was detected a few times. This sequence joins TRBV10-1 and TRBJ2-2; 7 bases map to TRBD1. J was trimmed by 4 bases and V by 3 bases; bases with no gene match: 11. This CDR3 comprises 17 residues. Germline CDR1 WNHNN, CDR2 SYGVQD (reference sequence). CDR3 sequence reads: CASSDRNRNRGTGELFF. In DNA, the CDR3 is TGCGCCAGCAGTGACCGCAACAGAAACAGGGGCACCGGGGAGCTGTTTTTT.

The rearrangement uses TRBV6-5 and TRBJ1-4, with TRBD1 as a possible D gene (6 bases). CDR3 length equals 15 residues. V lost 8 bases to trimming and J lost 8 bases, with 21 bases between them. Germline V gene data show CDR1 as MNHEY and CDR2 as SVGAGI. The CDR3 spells CASFGKRGSREKLFF. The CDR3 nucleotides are TGTGCCAGCTTTGGCAAAAGGGGGAGTCGGGAAAAACTGTTTTTT.

CDR3 residues: CASSPLIAGDNEQFF. The CDR3 DNA reads as TGTGCCAGCTCACCACTGATAGCGGGGGACAATGAGCAGTTCTTC. The chain is built from TRBV18 and TRBJ2-1; 9 positions match TRBD2. The junction had 3 bases not matched to a gene; V was cut back by 1 base and J by 5 bases. The CDR3 length is 15 residues. In germline, CDR1 is KGHSH, CDR2 LQKENI.

The CDR3 region has the DNA TGTGCCAGCAGCTATGACAGGGGTTCGTTCACTGAAGCTTTCTTT. Translating gives CASSYDRGSFTEAFF. This rearrangement joins TRBV3-1 (or the pseudogene TRBV3-2) to TRBJ1-1; 8 bases are shared with TRBD1. V was clipped by 5 bases and J by 4 bases; unmatched bases: 9. Per the germline V gene, CDR1 is LGHDT and CDR2 is YNNKEL (reference sequence). CDR3 size: 15 residues.

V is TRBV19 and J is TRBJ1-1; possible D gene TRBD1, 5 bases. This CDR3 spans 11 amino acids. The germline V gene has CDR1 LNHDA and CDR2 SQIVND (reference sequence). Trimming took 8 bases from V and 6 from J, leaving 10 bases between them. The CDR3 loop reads CASRRGPEAFF. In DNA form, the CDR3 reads TGTGCCAGTCGGAGGGGCCCTGAAGCTTTCTTT.

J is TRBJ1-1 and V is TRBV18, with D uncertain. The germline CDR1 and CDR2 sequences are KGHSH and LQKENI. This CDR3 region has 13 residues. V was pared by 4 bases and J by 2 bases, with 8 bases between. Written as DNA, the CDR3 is TGTGCCAGCTCACGAGGGCCTAACACTGAAGCTTTCTTT. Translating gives CASSRGPNTEAFF. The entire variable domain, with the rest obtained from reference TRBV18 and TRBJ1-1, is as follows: NAGVMQNPRHLVRRRGQEARLRCSPMKGHSHVYWYRQLPEEGLKFMVYLQKENIIDESGMPKERFSAEFPKEGPSILRIQQVVRGDSAAYFCASSRGPNTEAFFGQGTRLTVV.

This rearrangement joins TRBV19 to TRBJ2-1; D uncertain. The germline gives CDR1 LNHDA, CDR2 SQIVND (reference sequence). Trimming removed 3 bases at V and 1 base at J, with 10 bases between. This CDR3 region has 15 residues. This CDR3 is CASSITTSSYNEQFF. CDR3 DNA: TGTGCCAGTAGTATTACGACGTCTTCCTACAATGAGCAGTTCTTC.

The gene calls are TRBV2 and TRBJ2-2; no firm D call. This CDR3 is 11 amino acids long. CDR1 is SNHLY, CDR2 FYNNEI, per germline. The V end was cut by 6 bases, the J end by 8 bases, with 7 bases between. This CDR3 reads CASRRLGELFF. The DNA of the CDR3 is TGTGCCAGCAGAAGGTTAGGGGAGCTGTTTTTT.

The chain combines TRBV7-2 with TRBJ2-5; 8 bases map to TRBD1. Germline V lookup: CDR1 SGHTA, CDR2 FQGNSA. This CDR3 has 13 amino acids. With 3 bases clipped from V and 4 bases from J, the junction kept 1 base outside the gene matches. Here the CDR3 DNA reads TGTGCCAGCAGCTTCGGACAGGGAGAGACCCAGTACTTC. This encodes CASSFGQGETQYF.

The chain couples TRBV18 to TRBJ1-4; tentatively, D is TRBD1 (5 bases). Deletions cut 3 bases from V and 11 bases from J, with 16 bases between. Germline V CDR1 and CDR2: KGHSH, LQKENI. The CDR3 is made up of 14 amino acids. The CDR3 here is CASSPRDRPGKLFF. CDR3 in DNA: TGTGCCAGCTCACCCCGGGACCGGCCTGGGAAACTGTTTTTT.

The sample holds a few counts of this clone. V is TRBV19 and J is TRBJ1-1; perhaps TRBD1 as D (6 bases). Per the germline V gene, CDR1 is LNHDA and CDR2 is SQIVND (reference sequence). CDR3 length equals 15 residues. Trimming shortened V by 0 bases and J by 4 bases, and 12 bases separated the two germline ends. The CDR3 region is CASSIDLRGGTEAFF. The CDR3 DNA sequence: TGTGCCAGTAGTATAGATCTAAGGGGGGGCACTGAAGCTTTCTTT.

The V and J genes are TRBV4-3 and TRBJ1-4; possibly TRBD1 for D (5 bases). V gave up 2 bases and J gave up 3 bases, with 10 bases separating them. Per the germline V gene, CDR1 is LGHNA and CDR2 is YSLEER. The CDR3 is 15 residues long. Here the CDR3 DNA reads TGCGCCAGCAGCCAAAGTCAGGGCCCTAATGAAAAACTGTTTTTT. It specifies CASSQSQGPNEKLFF.

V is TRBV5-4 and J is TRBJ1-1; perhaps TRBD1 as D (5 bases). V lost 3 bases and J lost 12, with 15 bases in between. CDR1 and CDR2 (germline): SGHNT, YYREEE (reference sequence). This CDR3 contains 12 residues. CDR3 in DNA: TGTGCCAGCAGCTACCCGGGGGTGGGAACTTTCTTT. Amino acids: CASSYPGVGTFF.

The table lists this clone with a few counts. CDR3 sequence: CASSPRQGAGTGELFF. CDR3 nucleotide sequence: TGTGCCAGCAGCCCCAGACAGGGGGCCGGGACCGGGGAGCTGTTTTTT. The V gene is TRBV5-4, the J gene TRBJ2-2, with 10 bases lining up with TRBD1. The CDR3 has 16 residues. J lost 5 bases, V lost 4 bases, and 8 bases had no gene match. The germline gives CDR1 SGHNT, CDR2 YYREEE (reference sequence).

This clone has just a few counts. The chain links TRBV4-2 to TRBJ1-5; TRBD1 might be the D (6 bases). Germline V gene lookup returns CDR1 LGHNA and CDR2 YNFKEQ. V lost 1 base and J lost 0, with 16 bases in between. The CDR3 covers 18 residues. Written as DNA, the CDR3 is TGTGCCAGCAGCCAAGTAAAAGGGCCAGGGGATAGCAATCAGCCCCAGCATTTT. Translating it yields CASSQVKGPGDSNQPQHF.

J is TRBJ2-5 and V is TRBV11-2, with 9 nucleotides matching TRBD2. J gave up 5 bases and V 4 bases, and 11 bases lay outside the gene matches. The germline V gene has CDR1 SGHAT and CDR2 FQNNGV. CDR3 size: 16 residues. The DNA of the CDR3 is TGTGCCAGCAGCTCCCCCGCTAGCGGGGCGAGGGAGACCCAGTACTTC. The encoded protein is CASSSPASGARETQYF. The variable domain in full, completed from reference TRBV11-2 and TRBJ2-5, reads EAGVAQSPRYKIIEKRQSVAFWCNPISGHATLYWYQQILGQGPKLLIQFQNNGVVDDSQLPKDRFSAERLKGVDSTLKIQPAKLEDSAVYLCASSSPASGARETQYFGPGTRLLVL.

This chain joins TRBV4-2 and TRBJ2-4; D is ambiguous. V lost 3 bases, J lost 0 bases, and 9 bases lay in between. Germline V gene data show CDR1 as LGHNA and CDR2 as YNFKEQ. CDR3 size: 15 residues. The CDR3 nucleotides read TGTGCCAGCAGCCAGAGTGACAAAGCCAAAAACATTCAGTACTTC. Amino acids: CASSQSDKAKNIQYF.

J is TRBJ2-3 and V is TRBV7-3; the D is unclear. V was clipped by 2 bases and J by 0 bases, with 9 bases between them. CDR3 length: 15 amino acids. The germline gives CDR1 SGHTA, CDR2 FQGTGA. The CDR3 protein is CASSLGISSTDTQYF. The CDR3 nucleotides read TGTGCCAGCAGCTTAGGAATATCTAGCACAGATACGCAGTATTTT.

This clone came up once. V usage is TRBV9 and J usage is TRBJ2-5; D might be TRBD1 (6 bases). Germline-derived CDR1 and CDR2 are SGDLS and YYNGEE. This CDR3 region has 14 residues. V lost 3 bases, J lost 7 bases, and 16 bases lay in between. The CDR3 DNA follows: TGTGCCAGCAGCGAGGACAGCGGAAGACGGACCCAGTACTTC. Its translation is CASSEDSGRRTQYF.